This TCR beta chain was identified during a study of blood T cell repertoires in COVID-19. This clone was seen once. As handled by the study authors: Amplification of reference gene primers provided the estimated nucleated cell counts. Measured with immunoSEQ multiplex PCR; TCRdb has only the in-frame clones, and not every one. That table is the source of V, J and clone size, and D and trimming were worked out from the DNA. This repertoire shows some 300,000 clones, approximately 89% found once; its top ten account for less than 3.5%. Sequenced sample: PBMCs or T cells enriched from blood (not recorded which). This receptor was obtained from a woman in her forties or fifties who had been exposed to COVID-19.

CDR3 coding DNA: TGTGCCAGCAGCCTAGGCCCCGGGACAGTTTACAATGAGCAGTTCTTC. It translates to CASSLGPGTVYNEQFF. The rearrangement uses TRBV5-5 and TRBJ2-1, with 7 bases that match TRBD1. V lost 4 bases and J lost 4; bases outside the gene matches: 11. CDR1 and CDR2 from the germline V gene are SGHKS and YYEKEE (reference sequence). The CDR3 spans 16 residues.